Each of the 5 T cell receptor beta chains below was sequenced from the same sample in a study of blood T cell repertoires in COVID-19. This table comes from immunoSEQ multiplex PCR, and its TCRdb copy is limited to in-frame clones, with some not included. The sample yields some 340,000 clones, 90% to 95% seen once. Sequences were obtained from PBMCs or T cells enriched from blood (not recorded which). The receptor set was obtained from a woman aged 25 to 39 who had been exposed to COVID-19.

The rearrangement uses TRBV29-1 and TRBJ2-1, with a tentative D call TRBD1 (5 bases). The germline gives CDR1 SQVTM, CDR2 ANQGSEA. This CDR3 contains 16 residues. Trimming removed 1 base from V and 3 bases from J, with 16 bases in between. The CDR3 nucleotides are TGCAGCGTTGAAGCTCAAGGGGTGTTGTACTACAATGAGCAGTTCTTC. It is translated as CSVEAQGVLYYNEQFF.

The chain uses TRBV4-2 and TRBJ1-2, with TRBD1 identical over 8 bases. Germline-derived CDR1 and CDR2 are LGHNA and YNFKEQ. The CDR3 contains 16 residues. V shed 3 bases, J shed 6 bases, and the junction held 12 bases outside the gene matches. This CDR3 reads CASSHDKRTGRNGYTF. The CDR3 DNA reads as TGTGCCAGCAGCCACGATAAGAGGACAGGGAGGAATGGCTACACCTTC.

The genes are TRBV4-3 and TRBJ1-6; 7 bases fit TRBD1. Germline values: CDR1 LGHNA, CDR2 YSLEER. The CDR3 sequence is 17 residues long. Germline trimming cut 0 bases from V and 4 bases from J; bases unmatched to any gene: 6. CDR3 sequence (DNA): TGCGCCAGCAGCCAAGAATTGACAGGGAGTTATAATTCACCCCTCCACTTT. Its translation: CASSQELTGSYNSPLHF.

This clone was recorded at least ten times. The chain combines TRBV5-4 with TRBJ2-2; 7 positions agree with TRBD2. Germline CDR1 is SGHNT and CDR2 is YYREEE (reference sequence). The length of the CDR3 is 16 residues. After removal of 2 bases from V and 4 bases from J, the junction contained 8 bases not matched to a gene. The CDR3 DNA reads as TGTGCCAGCAGCTTACGCAGCGGGGCGGTCACCGGGGAGCTGTTTTTT. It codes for CASSLRSGAVTGELFF.

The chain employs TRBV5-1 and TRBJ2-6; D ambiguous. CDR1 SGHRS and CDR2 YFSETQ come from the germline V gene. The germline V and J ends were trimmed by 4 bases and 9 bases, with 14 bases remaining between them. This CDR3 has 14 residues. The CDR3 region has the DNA TGCGCCAGCAGCGAGTCCTCTGAGGTCAACGTCCTGACTTTC. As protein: CASSESSEVNVLTF.